Described below is a single T cell receptor (beta chain) sequence and its context. Its specificity is unknown. This sample was taken from a study of T cell responses to AZD1222 COVID-19 vaccine. The method was immunoSEQ multiplex PCR; TCRdb's version includes in-frame clones alone and lacks a portion of them. The sample includes some 47,000 clones, about nine tenths seen only once; the top ten take roughly 2.6%. The analysis combined second doses at about 4 or about 12 weeks. The CDR3 has 12 amino acids. The study's findings and limits: Among spike-specific TCRs, nearly half reportedly target unmutated variant regions. Increased Spike-specific TCR breadth and depth were observed after two AZD1222 doses.

The rearrangement links TRBV21-1 to TRBJ1-4. TRBV21-1 counts as a pseudogene. The sample was peripheral blood, taken 28 days after the second AZD1222 dose. This clonotype was sampled from an adult who received the AZD1222 COVID-19 vaccine. DNA of the CDR3: TGTGCCAGCAGCCCCCGGGATGAAAAACTGTTTTTT. Its protein product is CASSPRDEKLFF.